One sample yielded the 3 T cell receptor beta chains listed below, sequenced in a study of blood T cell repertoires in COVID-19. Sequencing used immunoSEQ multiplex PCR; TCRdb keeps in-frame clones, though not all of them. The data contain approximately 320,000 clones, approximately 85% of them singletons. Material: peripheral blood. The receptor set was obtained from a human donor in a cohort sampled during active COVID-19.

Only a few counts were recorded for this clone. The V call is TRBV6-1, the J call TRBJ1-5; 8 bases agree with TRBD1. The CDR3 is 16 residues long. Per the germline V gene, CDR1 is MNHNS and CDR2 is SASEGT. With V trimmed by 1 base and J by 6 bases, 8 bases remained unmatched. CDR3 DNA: TGTGCCAGCAGTGAAGATCTTGGGACAGGAAGTCAGCCCCAGCATTTT. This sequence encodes CASSEDLGTGSQPQHF.

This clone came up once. This CDR3 is CASSQPRGGTGSYEQYF. CDR3 nucleotides: TGTGCCAGCAGCCAACCCCGGGGAGGGACGGGCTCCTACGAGCAGTACTTC. The chain uses TRBV4-2 and TRBJ2-7; the match to TRBD2 covers 7 bases. The length of the CDR3 is 17 residues. Germline V gene lookup returns CDR1 LGHNA and CDR2 YNFKEQ. V shed 2 bases, J shed 0 bases, and the junction held 10 bases outside the gene matches.

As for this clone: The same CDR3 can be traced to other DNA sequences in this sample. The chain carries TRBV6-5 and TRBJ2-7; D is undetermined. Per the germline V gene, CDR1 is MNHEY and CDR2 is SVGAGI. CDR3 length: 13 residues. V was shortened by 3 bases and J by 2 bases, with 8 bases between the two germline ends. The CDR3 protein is CASSYSLTYEQYF. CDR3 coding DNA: TGTGCCAGCAGTTATTCCCTTACCTACGAGCAGTACTTC.